The entry that follows covers one TCR beta chain sequence. As processed by the authors: Reference gene primer amplification yielded estimated nucleated cell counts. The protocol was immunoSEQ multiplex PCR, while the TCRdb copy is restricted to in-frame clones and leaves out a portion. V, J and clone size were drawn from that table, and D and trimming were deduced from the DNA. Among about 370,000 clones listed, 75% to 90% were seen once. This entry is derived from a study of blood T cell repertoires in COVID-19. For the study at large: Specimens from acute and convalescent COVID-19 originated in the United States, Italy and Spain.

Recovered status in Cohort 3 required two negative PCRs, clearance, or symptom resolution. The V gene's germline CDR1 is SQVTM and CDR2 ANQGSEA. CDR3 size: 9 residues. The germline V and J ends were trimmed by 2 bases and 8 bases, with 3 bases remaining between them. The TCR originated in a man aged 18-30 years who had recovered from COVID-19. Sequenced sample: PBMCs or T cells enriched from blood (not recorded which). The chain uses TRBV29-1 and TRBJ1-1; no clear D. The CDR3 DNA reads TGCAGCGTTGAACGGGAAGCTTTCTTT. It translates to CSVEREAFF.